This TCR beta chain was sequenced during a study of T cell responses to AZD1222 COVID-19 vaccine. Study-wide findings and caveats: Of the AZD1222 recipients, only five or six were seropositive at baseline. Among vaccine-associated CD4 TCRs, coverage spanned spike, with dominance at 160-218 and 743-854. White British donors predominated, females outnumbered males, and clonal diversity was possibly underestimated. It was only after the peak T cell response that any repertoires were sampled.

The CDR3 is 15 residues long. Deletions cut 4 bases from V and 1 base from J, with 14 bases between. The germline gives CDR1 SGHDT, CDR2 YYEEEE. Points on this clone: Its antigen is unknown.

The method was immunoSEQ multiplex PCR; TCRdb's version includes in-frame clones alone and lacks a portion of them. In the table there are 120,000 to 150,000 clones, around 90% of which are singletons. The origin of this receptor is an adult who received the MenACWY meningococcal vaccine as a control. V gene TRBV5-6 combines with J gene TRBJ2-5; D assignment may be TRBD1 or TRBD2 (5 bases each). The sequencing here drew on peripheral blood, taken 28 days after the second dose of the MenACWY control vaccine. The CDR3, as DNA: TGTGCCAGCAGCCGGCGTGGGGACCGCCAAGAGACCCAGTACTTC. This encodes CASSRRGDRQETQYF. Using reference TRBV5-6 and TRBJ2-5 for the parts outside the CDR3, the full variable domain is DAGVTQSPTHLIKTRGQQVTLRCSPKSGHDTVSWYQQALGQGPQFIFQYYEEEERQRGNFPDRFSGHQFPNYSSELNVNALLLGDSALYLCASSRRGDRQETQYFGPGTRLLVL.